This TCR beta chain came from a study of CDR3 diversity in severe acne. Germline V gives CDR1 MNHEY, CDR2 SVGAGI. V lost 5 bases to trimming and J lost 6 bases; unmatched junction nucleotides: 10. This CDR3 is built from 15 residues. In TCRdb, the PCR reads were re-called with MiXCR into one record per CDR3 protein. The sample includes 65,000 to 95,000 distinct CDR3 sequences, around 49% of them seen just once. Sequenced: blood. The clonotype was recovered from a male donor in good health, without acne. V gene TRBV6-5 combines with J gene TRBJ2-7; TRBD2 matches at 10 bases. DNA of the CDR3: TGTGCCAGCAGTCGCCCTAGCGGGAGTTCACGCGAGCAGTACTTC. It translates to CASSRPSGSSREQYF.